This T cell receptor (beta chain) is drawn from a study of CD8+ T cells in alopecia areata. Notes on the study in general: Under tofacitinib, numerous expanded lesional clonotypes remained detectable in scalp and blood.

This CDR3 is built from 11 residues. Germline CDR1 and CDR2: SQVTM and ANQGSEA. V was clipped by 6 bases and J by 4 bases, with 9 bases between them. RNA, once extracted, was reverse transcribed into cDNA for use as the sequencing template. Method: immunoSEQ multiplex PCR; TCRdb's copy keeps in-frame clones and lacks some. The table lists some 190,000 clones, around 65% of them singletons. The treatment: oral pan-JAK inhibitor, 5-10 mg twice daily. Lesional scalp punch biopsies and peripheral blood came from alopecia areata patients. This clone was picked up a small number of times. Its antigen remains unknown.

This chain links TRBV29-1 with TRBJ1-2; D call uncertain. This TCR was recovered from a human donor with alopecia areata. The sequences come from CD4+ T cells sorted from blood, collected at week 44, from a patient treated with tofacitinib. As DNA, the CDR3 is TGCAGCGTGAGAGGGAGCTATGGCTACACCTTC. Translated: CSVRGSYGYTF.